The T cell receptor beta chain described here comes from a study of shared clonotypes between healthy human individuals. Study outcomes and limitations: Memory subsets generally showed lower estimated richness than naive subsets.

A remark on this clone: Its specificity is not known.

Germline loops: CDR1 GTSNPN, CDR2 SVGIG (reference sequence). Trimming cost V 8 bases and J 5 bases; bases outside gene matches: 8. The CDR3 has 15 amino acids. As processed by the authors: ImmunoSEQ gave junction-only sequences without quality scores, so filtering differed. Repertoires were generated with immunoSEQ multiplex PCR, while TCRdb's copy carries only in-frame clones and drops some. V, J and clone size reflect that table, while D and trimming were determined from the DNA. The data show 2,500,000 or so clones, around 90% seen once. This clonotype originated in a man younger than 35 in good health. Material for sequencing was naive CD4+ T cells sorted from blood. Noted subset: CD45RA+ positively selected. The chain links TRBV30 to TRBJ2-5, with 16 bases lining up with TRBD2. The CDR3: CASVGTSGRGETQYF. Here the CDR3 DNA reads TGTGCCAGCGTCGGGACTAGCGGGAGGGGGGAGACCCAGTACTTC.